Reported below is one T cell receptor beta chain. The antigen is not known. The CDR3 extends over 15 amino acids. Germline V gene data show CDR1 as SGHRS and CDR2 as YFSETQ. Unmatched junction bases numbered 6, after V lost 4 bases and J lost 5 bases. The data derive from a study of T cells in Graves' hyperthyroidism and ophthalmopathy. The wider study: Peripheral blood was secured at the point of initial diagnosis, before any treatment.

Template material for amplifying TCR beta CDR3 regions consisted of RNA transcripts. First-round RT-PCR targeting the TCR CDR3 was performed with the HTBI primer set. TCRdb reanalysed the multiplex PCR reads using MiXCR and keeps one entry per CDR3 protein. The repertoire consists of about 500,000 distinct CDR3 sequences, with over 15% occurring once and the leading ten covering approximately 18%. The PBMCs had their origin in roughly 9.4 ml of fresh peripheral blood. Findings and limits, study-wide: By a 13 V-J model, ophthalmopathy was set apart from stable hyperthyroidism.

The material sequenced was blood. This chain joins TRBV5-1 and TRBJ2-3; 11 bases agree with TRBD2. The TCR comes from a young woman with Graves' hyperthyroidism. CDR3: CASSAIAGGGDTQYF. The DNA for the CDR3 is TGCGCCAGCAGCGCAATAGCGGGGGGGGGAGATACGCAGTATTTT.